This T cell receptor beta chain came from a study of blood T cell repertoires in COVID-19. This table comes from immunoSEQ multiplex PCR, and its TCRdb copy is limited to in-frame clones, with some not included. The sample contains under 250,000 clones, nearly 90% of which appear only once. This CDR3 is 18 amino acids long. V shed 8 bases, J shed 2 bases, and the junction held 13 bases outside the gene matches. Germline CDR1 SEHNR, CDR2 FQNEAQ (reference sequence). The sample consisted of peripheral blood. This sequence joins TRBV7-9 and TRBJ2-6; 9 positions agree with TRBD1. This TCR was sampled from a man aged 18 to 29 with active or convalescent COVID-19. CDR3 loop: CASDWRGQGVTGANVLTF. The CDR3 DNA reads TGTGCCAGCGATTGGAGGGGACAGGGTGTGACTGGGGCCAACGTCCTGACTTTC.